These 31 T cell receptor beta chains were all obtained from the same sample, sequenced in a study of OX40 agonist ivuxolimab in advanced cancers. Library prep was done by the immunoSEQ multiplex PCR assay. Entries here come from immuneACCESS through TCRdb and include only in-frame sequences with V and J called. Some clones fail to appear in such tables; in the studies checked, an unresolved V gene covers under half of the shortfall, and the cause of the remainder is unknown. For this sample the table gives roughly 8,000 clones, of which 73% were detected only once. Of the sample, over 50% falls within the top ten clones. Sequenced material: CD4+ or CD8+ T cells sorted from blood, taken in a trial of the OX40 agonist ivuxolimab. The receptors here all came from an adult with an advanced solid tumor such as melanoma, head and neck, liver or kidney cancer.

V and J are TRBV5-5 and TRBJ2-7; D gene ambiguous. Germline CDR1 is SGHKS and CDR2 is YYEKEE (reference sequence). V was shortened by 4 bases and J by 5 bases, with 13 bases between the two germline ends. This CDR3 contains 13 residues. The CDR3 region is CASSKLEQDEQYF. The CDR3 DNA sequence: TGTGCCAGCAGCAAGTTGGAGCAAGACGAGCAGTACTTC.

CDR3 in DNA: TGTGCCAGCTCACGGGGGACGGGGGAGCAGTACTTC. Its translation: CASSRGTGEQYF. The genes are TRBV13 and TRBJ2-7; possible D gene TRBD2, 6 bases. The V gene lost 8 bases and the J gene lost 7 bases, with 15 bases spanning the gap. This CDR3 has 12 residues. Germline CDR1 reads PRHDT; CDR2 reads FYEKMQ (reference sequence).

The V and J genes are TRBV4-3 and TRBJ1-5; D is unclear. Trimming removed 1 base at V and 0 bases at J, with 7 bases between. There are 15 residues in the CDR3. Germline V gives CDR1 LGHNA, CDR2 YSLEER. The CDR3 DNA reads as TGCGCCAGCAGCCAAGGTTATCATAGCAATCAGCCCCAGCATTTT. Protein sequence: CASSQGYHSNQPQHF.

J is TRBJ2-2 and V is TRBV4-1, with 10 bases lining up with TRBD1. V lost 4 bases and J lost 8; bases outside the gene matches: 10. This CDR3 comprises 16 residues. Germline loops: CDR1 MGHRA, CDR2 YSYEKL. This CDR3 reads CASSLSGQGGLGELFF. CDR3 sequence (DNA): TGCGCCAGCAGCCTGTCCGGACAGGGGGGGCTTGGGGAGCTGTTTTTT.

About this clone itself: One junction end does not reproduce the germline sequence, and a read error may be involved. The J gene is TRBJ2-7, the V gene TRBV25-1, with D possibly TRBD1 on 6 matching bases. The CDR3 spans 10 residues. The germline gives CDR1 MGHDK, CDR2 SYGVNS. CDR3 region: CRGGSYEQYF. The CDR3 DNA reads TGCCGAGGGGGATCCTACGAGCAGTACTTC.

J is TRBJ2-1 and V is TRBV2; D ambiguous. V dropped 4 bases and J dropped 8 bases, with 9 bases sitting between them. Germline loops: CDR1 SNHLY, CDR2 FYNNEI. The CDR3 totals 12 residues. The CDR3 DNA follows: TGTGCCAGCAGTGGAGACGTCTATGAGCAGTTCTTC. As protein: CASSGDVYEQFF. The whole variable domain, filled in from reference TRBV2 and TRBJ2-1, reads EPEVTQTPSHQVTQMGQEVILRCVPISNHLYFYWYRQILGQKVEFLVSFYNNEISEKSEIFDDQFSVERPDGSNFTLKIRSTKLEDSAMYFCASSGDVYEQFFGPGTRLTVL.

The V and J genes are TRBV7-2 and TRBJ1-2; D may be TRBD1 (5 bases). Per the germline V gene, CDR1 is SGHTA and CDR2 is FQGNSA. Trimming stripped 5 bases from V and 6 bases from J, with 16 bases between. This CDR3 spans 14 amino acids. The CDR3 DNA reads as TGTGCCAGCAGCCCCGGTGCGGCAGGGAATGGCTACACCTTC. It specifies CASSPGAAGNGYTF.

The V gene is TRBV7-2, the J gene TRBJ1-2; 8 positions agree with TRBD1. Trimming removed 1 base from V and 5 bases from J; junction bases left unmatched: 6. The CDR3 consists of 15 residues. CDR1 and CDR2 from the germline V gene are SGHTA and FQGNSA. This chain's CDR3 is CASSLDPGGSYGYTF. As DNA, the CDR3 is TGTGCCAGCAGCTTAGATCCAGGGGGCTCTTATGGCTACACCTTC.

The genes are TRBV9 and TRBJ2-1; D might be TRBD2 (6 bases). Trimming removed 3 bases at V and 6 bases at J, with 19 bases between. The CDR3 is made up of 16 amino acids. Germline CDR1 is SGDLS and CDR2 is YYNGEE. CDR3 loop: CASSARWRGFGNEQFF. The CDR3 nucleotides are TGTGCCAGCAGCGCCAGGTGGAGGGGCTTTGGCAATGAGCAGTTCTTC.

This chain connects TRBV9 to TRBJ1-6, with D uncertain. The V and J ends lost 2 bases and 2 bases respectively, with 8 bases between them. Germline V CDR1 and CDR2: SGDLS, YYNGEE. CDR3 size: 15 residues. This chain's CDR3 is CASSVGRPYNSPLHF. As DNA, the CDR3 is TGTGCCAGCAGCGTCGGGCGCCCCTATAATTCACCCCTCCACTTT.

V gene TRBV15 combines with J gene TRBJ2-3; D perhaps matches TRBD2 (6 bases). The CDR3 is 15 amino acids. Trimming cost V 1 base and J 4 bases, with 12 bases left between them. Germline values: CDR1 LNHNV, CDR2 YYDKDF (reference sequence). The CDR3 DNA reads TGTGCCACCAGCAGAGTTTGGAGGGCCGCAGATACGCAGTATTTT. This sequence encodes CATSRVWRAADTQYF.

By share, this clone counts as medium-sized. The chain couples TRBV28 to TRBJ1-1; D call uncertain. Trimming took 6 bases from V and 6 from J, leaving 8 bases between them. The CDR3 has 11 amino acids. Germline values: CDR1 MDHEN, CDR2 SYDVKM. The CDR3 region is CASSRQAEAFF. Here the CDR3 DNA reads TGTGCCAGCAGCCGACAAGCTGAAGCTTTCTTT.

The chain has TRBV7-9 and TRBJ1-2, with a possible D match to TRBD1 (5 bases). The germline V and J ends were trimmed by 2 bases and 6 bases, with 10 bases remaining between them. CDR1 and CDR2 (germline): SEHNR, FQNEAQ (reference sequence). This CDR3 contains 13 residues. The CDR3 coding sequence is TGTGCCAGCAGCTTACCCAGGGAGGATGGCTACACCTTC. Its protein is CASSLPREDGYTF.

The chain employs TRBV6-5 and TRBJ1-2; D possibly corresponds to TRBD1 (5 bases). CDR1 and CDR2 from the germline V gene are MNHEY and SVGAGI. This CDR3 comprises 14 residues. Trimming pared 4 bases from V and 7 bases from J, leaving 16 bases between. CDR3 nucleotide sequence: TGTGCCAGCAGTTCCGCGGGGGGGAGGGCTGGCTACACCTTC. The encoded protein is CASSSAGGRAGYTF.

This sequence joins TRBV19 and TRBJ2-1, with 14 bases lining up with TRBD2. CDR3 size: 18 residues. Germline V gene sequence: CDR1 LNHDA, CDR2 SQIVND (reference sequence). The trim removed 3 bases at V and 4 bases at J, leaving 8 bases unmatched. The CDR3 DNA sequence: TGTGCCAGTAGTATGACTAGCGGGGGGGCCCTAAGATACAATGAGCAGTTCTTC. Protein sequence: CASSMTSGGALRYNEQFF.

This sequence joins TRBV11-2 and TRBJ2-7; TRBD1 matches at 9 bases. The CDR3 length is 14 residues. Germline CDR1 and CDR2: SGHAT and FQNNGV. V shed 3 bases and J 1 base; nucleotides not matched to a gene: 1. The CDR3 DNA reads as TGTGCCAGCAGCTTCGGGACAGGGTCCTACGAGCAGTACTTC. Its protein is CASSFGTGSYEQYF. Combining the CDR3 with reference TRBV11-2 and TRBJ2-7 gives the whole variable domain EAGVAQSPRYKIIEKRQSVAFWCNPISGHATLYWYQQILGQGPKLLIQFQNNGVVDDSQLPKDRFSAERLKGVDSTLKIQPAKLEDSAVYLCASSFGTGSYEQYFGPGTRLTVT.

V gene TRBV11-2 combines with J gene TRBJ2-1; D is perhaps TRBD2 (6 bases). Trimming pared 3 bases from V and 3 bases from J, leaving 6 bases between. The length of the CDR3 is 13 residues. Germline CDR1 is SGHAT and CDR2 is FQNNGV. The CDR3 sequence: CASSLGGYNEQFF. CDR3 nucleotide sequence: TGTGCCAGCAGCTTGGGGGGCTACAATGAGCAGTTCTTC.

This chain connects TRBV9 to TRBJ2-1; 7 bases are shared with TRBD2. The germline CDR1 and CDR2 sequences are SGDLS and YYNGEE. This CDR3 region has 14 residues. The trim removed 6 bases at V and 2 bases at J, leaving 5 bases unmatched. This CDR3 is CASNSGGTYNEQFF. For the CDR3, the DNA is TGTGCCAGCAATTCGGGAGGAACCTACAATGAGCAGTTCTTC.

The chain recombines TRBV27 with TRBJ1-5; possible D gene TRBD1, 5 bases. V was cut by 6 bases and J by 4 bases, with 13 bases left in between. The CDR3 has 14 amino acids. The germline V gene encodes CDR1 MNHEY and CDR2 SMNVEV (reference sequence). CDR3 protein: CASSGFQGNQPQHF. DNA of the CDR3: TGTGCCAGCAGCGGGTTTCAGGGAAATCAGCCCCAGCATTTT.

In its sample, this clone was seen once. The chain couples TRBV4-1 to TRBJ2-7; D possibly corresponds to TRBD1 (5 bases). The CDR3 is made up of 14 amino acids. Deletions cut 0 bases from V and 5 bases from J, with 11 bases between. Per germline, CDR1 MGHRA and CDR2 YSYEKL. The CDR3 DNA sequence: TGCGCCAGCAGCCAAGACCCAGGACAAAACGAGCAGTACTTC. It translates to CASSQDPGQNEQYF.

This chain connects TRBV9 to TRBJ2-1, with D perhaps matching TRBD1 (6 bases). Between the trimmed V and J ends, which lost 0 bases and 12 bases, there was a span of 19 bases. The CDR3 extends over 15 amino acids. Germline assignment: CDR1 SGDLS and CDR2 YYNGEE. The CDR3 region is CASSVAQSVETGQFF. The DNA for the CDR3 is TGTGCCAGCAGCGTAGCTCAGTCAGTCGAGACAGGGCAGTTCTTC.

The chain joins TRBV14 to TRBJ1-6, with D hard to call. CDR3 length equals 17 residues. Germline V lookup: CDR1 SGHDN, CDR2 FVKESK. V was clipped by 0 bases and J by 0 bases, with 9 bases between them. The chain's CDR3 is CASSQDRVSSYNSPLHF. CDR3 nucleotide sequence: TGTGCCAGCAGCCAAGATCGGGTCAGCTCCTATAATTCACCCCTCCACTTT.

The V gene is TRBV19, the J gene TRBJ1-1; 9 bases are shared with TRBD1. J lost 5 bases, V lost 3 bases, and 4 bases had no gene match. Germline V CDR1 and CDR2: LNHDA, SQIVND (reference sequence). The CDR3 sequence is 14 residues long. The CDR3 bases are TGTGCCAGTAGTATGGGGACAGGGCGGACTGAAGCTTTCTTT. Amino acid sequence: CASSMGTGRTEAFF.

The chain uses TRBV5-6 and TRBJ2-3; TRBD2 matches at 13 bases. CDR1 SGHDT and CDR2 YYEEEE come from the germline V gene. The CDR3 has 16 amino acids. V lost 5 bases and J lost 4; bases outside the gene matches: 7. The CDR3 DNA reads TGTGCCAGCAGTTGGGGGACTAGCGGGGTCGCAGATACGCAGTATTTT. Translation gives CASSWGTSGVADTQYF. Full variable domain (missing parts from reference TRBV5-6 and TRBJ2-3): DAGVTQSPTHLIKTRGQQVTLRCSPKSGHDTVSWYQQALGQGPQFIFQYYEEEERQRGNFPDRFSGHQFPNYSSELNVNALLLGDSALYLCASSWGTSGVADTQYFGPGTRLTVL.

V is TRBV10-1 and J is TRBJ1-2, with no clear D. CDR1 is WNHNN and CDR2 is SYGVQD in the germline V gene (reference sequence). Between the trimmed V and J ends, which lost 4 bases and 4 bases, there was a span of 22 bases. This CDR3 contains 17 residues. The CDR3 DNA reads TGCGCCAGCAGTGGAGTCCCTACTTCGACGGATAGCTATGGCTACACCTTC. Translating it yields CASSGVPTSTDSYGYTF.

This chain connects TRBV4-3 to TRBJ1-4, with D possibly TRBD1 on 6 matching bases. The CDR3 sequence is 16 residues long. Germline-derived CDR1 and CDR2 are LGHNA and YSLEER. The ends were cut back, 1 base at V and 0 bases at J, with 9 bases in the middle. The CDR3 DNA reads TGCGCCAGCAGCCAAGGGGACATAGCAACTAATGAAAAACTGTTTTTT. Translating gives CASSQGDIATNEKLFF.

The chain is built from TRBV7-9 and TRBJ1-1; weak D call: TRBD1 (5 bases). CDR3 length equals 15 residues. Germline CDR1 is SEHNR and CDR2 is FQNEAQ (reference sequence). The V and J ends lost 5 bases and 0 bases respectively, with 13 bases between them. CDR3 DNA sequence: TGTGCCAGCAGCCAAGATCGGGGGTTGAACACTGAAGCTTTCTTT. Protein sequence: CASSQDRGLNTEAFF.

By its share, this clone is medium-sized (0.01 to 0.1%). V is TRBV7-6 and J is TRBJ2-7; 7 positions match TRBD1. CDR1 is SGHVS and CDR2 is FNYEAQ in the germline V gene. This CDR3 spans 15 amino acids. V shed 4 bases and J 4 bases; nucleotides not matched to a gene: 10. CDR3 nucleotide sequence: TGTGCCAGCAGCTCGGTCCGGGACAGCGCATACGAGCAGTACTTC. Translated, it gives CASSSVRDSAYEQYF.

J is TRBJ2-7 and V is TRBV7-2, with 10 nucleotides matching TRBD2. The CDR3 totals 15 residues. Germline assignment: CDR1 SGHTA and CDR2 FQGNSA. J was trimmed by 5 bases and V by 5 bases; bases with no gene match: 9. The CDR3 reads CASSQAIAGGNEQYF. CDR3 DNA sequence: TGTGCCAGCAGCCAAGCCATAGCGGGAGGCAACGAGCAGTACTTC.

This clone was detected once. The V and J genes are TRBV9 and TRBJ2-6, with TRBD2 identical over 9 bases. Losses at the gene ends were 0 bases for V and 0 bases for J; bases not matched to a gene: 4. This CDR3 spans 18 amino acids. Germline V lookup: CDR1 SGDLS, CDR2 YYNGEE. The DNA for the CDR3 is TGTGCCAGCAGCGTAGTAGCGGGGGCCTTCTCTGGGGCCAACGTCCTGACTTTC. It translates to CASSVVAGAFSGANVLTF.

J is TRBJ1-6 and V is TRBV5-4; 7 bases match TRBD1. Germline CDR1 is SGHNT and CDR2 is YYREEE (reference sequence). CDR3 length: 19 amino acids. With V trimmed by 3 bases and J by 9 bases, 21 bases remained unmatched. Here the CDR3 reads CASSSNPPRQGWEGSPLHF. The CDR3 DNA reads TGTGCCAGCAGCTCCAACCCTCCCCGACAGGGCTGGGAGGGTTCACCCCTCCACTTT.